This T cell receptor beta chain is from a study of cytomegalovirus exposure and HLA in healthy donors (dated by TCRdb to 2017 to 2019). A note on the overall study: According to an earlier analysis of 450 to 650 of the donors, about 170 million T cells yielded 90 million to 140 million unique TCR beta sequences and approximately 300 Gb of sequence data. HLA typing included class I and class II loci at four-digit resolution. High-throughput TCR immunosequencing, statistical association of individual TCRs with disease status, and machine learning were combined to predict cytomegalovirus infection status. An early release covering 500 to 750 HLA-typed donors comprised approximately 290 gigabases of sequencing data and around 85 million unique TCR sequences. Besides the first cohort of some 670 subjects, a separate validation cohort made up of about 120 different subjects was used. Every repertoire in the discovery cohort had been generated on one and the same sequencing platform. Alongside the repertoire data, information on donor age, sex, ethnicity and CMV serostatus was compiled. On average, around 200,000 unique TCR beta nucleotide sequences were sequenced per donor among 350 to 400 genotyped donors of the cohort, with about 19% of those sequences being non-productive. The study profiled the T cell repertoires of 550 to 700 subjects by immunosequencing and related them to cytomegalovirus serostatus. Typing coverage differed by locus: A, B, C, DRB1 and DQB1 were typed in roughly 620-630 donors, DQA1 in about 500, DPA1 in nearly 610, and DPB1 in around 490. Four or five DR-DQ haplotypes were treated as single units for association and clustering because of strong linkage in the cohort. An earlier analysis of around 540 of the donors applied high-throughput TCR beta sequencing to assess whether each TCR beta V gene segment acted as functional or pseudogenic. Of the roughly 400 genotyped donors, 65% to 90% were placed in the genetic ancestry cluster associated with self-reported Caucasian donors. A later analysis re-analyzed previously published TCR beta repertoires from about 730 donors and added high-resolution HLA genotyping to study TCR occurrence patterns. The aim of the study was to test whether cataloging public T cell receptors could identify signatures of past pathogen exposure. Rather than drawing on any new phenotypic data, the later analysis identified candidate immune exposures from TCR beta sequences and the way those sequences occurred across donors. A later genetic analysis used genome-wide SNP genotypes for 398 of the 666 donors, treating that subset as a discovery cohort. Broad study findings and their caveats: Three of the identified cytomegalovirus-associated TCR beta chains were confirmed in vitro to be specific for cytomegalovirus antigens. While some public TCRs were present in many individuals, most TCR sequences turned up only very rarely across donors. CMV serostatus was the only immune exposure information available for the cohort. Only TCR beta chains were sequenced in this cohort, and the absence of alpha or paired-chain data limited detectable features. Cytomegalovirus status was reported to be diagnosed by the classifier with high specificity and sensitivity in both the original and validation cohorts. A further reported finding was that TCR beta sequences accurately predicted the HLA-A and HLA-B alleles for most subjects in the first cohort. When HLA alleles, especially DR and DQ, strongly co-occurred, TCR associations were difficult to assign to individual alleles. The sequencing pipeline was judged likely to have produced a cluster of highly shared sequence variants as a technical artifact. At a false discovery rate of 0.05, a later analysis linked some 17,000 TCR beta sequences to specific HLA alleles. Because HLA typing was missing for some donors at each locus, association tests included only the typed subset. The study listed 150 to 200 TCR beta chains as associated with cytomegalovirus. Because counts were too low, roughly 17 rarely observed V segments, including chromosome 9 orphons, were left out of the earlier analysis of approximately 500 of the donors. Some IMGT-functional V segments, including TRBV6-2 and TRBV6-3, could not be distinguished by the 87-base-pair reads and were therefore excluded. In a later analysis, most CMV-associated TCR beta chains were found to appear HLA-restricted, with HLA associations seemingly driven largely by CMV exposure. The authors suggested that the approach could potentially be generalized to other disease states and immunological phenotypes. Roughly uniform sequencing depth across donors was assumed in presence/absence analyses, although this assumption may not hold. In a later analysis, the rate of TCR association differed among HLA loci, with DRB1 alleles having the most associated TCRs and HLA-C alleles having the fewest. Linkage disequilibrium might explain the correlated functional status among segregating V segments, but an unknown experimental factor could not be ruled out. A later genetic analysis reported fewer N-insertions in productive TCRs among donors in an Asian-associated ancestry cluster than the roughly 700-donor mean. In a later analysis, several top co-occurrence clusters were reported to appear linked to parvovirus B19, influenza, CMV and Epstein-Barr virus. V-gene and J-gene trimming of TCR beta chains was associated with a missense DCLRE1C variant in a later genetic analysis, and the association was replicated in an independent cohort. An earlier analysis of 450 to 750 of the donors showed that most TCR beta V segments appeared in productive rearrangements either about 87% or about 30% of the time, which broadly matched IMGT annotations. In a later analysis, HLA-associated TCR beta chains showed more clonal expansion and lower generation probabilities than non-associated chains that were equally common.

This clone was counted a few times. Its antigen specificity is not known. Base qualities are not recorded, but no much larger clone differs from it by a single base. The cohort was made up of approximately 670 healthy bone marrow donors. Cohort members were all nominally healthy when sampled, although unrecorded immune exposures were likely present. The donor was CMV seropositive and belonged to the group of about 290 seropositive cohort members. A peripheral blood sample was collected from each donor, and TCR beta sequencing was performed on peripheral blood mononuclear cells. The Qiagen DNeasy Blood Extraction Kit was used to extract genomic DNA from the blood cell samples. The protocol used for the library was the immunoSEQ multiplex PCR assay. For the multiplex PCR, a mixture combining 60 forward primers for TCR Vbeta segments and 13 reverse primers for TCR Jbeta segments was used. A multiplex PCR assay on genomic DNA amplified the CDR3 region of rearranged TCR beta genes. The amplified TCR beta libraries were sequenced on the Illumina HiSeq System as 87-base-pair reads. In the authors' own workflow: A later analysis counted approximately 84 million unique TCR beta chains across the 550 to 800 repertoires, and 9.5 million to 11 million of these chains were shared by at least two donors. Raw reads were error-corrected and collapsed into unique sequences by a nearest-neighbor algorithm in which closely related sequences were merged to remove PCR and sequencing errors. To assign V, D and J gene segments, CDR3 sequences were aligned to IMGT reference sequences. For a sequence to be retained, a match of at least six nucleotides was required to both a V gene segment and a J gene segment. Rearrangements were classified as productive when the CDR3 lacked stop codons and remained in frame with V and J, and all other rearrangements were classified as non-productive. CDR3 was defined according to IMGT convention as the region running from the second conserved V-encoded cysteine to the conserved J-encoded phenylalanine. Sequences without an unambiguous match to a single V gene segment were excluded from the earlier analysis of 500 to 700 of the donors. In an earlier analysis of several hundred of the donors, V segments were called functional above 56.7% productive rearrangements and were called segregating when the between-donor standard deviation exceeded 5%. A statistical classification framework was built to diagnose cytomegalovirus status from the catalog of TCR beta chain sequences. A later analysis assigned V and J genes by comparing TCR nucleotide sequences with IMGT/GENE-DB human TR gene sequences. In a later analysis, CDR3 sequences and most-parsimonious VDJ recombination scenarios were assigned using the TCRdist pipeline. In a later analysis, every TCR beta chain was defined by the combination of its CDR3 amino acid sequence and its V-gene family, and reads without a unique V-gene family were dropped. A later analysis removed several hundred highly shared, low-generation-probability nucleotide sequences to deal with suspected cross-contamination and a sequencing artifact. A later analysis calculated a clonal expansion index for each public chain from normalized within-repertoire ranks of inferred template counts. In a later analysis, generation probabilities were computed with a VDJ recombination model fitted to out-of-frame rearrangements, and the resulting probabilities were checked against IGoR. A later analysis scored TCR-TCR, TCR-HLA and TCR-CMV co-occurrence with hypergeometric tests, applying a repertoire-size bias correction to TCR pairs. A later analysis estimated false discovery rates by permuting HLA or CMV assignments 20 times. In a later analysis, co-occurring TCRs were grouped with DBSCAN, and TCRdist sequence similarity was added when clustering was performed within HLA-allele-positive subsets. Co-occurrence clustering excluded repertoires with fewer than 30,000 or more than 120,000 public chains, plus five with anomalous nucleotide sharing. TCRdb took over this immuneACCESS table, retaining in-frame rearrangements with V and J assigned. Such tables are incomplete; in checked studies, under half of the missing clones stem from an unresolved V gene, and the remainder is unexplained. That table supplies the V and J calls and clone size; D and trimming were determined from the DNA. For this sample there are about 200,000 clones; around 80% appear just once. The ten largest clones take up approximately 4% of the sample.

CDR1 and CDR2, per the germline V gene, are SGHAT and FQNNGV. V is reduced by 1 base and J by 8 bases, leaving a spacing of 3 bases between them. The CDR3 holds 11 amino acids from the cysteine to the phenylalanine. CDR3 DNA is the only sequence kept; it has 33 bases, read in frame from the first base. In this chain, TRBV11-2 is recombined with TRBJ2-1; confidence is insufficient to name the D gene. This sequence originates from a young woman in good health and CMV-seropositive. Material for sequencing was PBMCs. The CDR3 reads CASSLVYEQFF. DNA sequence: TGTGCCAGCAGCTTAGTCTATGAGCAGTTCTTC.